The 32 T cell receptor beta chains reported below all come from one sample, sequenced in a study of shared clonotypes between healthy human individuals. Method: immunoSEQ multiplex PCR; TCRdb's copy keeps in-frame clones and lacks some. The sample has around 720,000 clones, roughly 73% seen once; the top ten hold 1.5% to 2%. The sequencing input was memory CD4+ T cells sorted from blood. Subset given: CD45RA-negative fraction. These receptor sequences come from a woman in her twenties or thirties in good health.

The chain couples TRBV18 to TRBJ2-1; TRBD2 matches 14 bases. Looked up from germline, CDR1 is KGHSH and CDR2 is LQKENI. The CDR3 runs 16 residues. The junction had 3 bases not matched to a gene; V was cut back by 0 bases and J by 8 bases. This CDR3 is CASSPPTTSGRDEQFF. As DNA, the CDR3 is TGTGCCAGCTCACCACCCACGACTAGCGGGAGGGATGAGCAGTTCTTC.

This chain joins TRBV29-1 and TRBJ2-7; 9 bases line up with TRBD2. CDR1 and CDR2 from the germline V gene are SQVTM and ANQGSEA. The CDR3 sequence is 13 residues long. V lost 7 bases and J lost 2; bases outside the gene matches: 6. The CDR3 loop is CSGRLAETYEQYF. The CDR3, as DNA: TGCAGCGGGAGACTAGCGGAAACCTACGAGCAGTACTTC.

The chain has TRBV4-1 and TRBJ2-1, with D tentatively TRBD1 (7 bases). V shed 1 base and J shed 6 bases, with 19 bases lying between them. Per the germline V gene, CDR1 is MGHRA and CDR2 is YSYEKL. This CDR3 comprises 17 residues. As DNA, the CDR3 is TGCGCCAGCAGCCAAGGGTTCAGGGGGGAGAGGCGCAATGAGCAGTTCTTC. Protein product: CASSQGFRGERRNEQFF.

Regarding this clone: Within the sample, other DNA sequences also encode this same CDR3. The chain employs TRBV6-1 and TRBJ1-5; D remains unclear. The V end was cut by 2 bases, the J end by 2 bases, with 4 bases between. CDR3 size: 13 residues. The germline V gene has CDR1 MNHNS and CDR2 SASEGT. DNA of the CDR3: TGTGCCAGCAGTGAACAGCGCAATCAGCCCCAGCATTTT. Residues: CASSEQRNQPQHF.

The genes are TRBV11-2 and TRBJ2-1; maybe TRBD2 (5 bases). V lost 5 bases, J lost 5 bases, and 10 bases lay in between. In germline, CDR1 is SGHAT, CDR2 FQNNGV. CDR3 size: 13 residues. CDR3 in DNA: TGTGCCAGCAGCATCCAACTAGACAATGAGCAGTTCTTC. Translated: CASSIQLDNEQFF.

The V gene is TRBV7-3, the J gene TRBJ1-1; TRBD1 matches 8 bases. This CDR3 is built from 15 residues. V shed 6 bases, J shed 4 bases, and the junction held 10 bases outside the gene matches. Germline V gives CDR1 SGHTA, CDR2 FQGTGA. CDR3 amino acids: CASSGQGPPTTEAFF. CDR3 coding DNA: TGTGCCAGCAGTGGACAGGGCCCCCCAACCACTGAAGCTTTCTTT.

The CDR3, as DNA: TGCGCCAGCAGTGACGTGGATGGTAGCGGAGATACGCAGTATTTT. Encoded protein: CASSDVDGSGDTQYF. The chain is built from TRBV10-1 and TRBJ2-3; possible D gene TRBD2, 6 bases. Germline CDR1 is WNHNN and CDR2 is SYGVQD (reference sequence). Trimming shortened V by 3 bases and J by 5 bases, and 15 bases separated the two germline ends. This CDR3 spans 15 amino acids.

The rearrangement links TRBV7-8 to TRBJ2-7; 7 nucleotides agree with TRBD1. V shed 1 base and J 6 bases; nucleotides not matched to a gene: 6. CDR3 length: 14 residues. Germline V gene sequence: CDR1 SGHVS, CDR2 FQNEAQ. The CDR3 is CASSLVGQTSEQYF. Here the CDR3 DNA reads TGTGCCAGCAGCTTAGTGGGACAGACGAGCGAGCAGTACTTC.

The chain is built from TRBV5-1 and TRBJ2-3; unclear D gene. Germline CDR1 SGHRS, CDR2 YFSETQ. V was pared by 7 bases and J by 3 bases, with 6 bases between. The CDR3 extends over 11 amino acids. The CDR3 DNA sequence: TGCGCCAGCGGGAATACAGATACGCAGTATTTT. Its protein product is CASGNTDTQYF.

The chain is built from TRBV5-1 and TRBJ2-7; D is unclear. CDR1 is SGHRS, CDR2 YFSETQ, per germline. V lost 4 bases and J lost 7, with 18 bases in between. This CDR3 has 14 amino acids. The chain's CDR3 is CASSPGTLGLEQYF. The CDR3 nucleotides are TGCGCCAGCAGCCCGGGCACTTTAGGATTAGAGCAGTACTTC. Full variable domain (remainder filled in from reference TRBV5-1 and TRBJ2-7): KAGVTQTPRYLIKTRGQQVTLSCSPISGHRSVSWYQQTPGQGLQFLFEYFSETQRNKGNFPGRFSGRQFSNSRSEMNVSTLELGDSALYLCASSPGTLGLEQYFGPGTRLTVT.

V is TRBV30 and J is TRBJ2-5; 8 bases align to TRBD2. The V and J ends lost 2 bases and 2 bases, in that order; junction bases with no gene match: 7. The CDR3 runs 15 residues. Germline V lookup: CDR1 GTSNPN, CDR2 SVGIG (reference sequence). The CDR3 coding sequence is TGTGCCTGGAGTAGGGCGGGAGGCTGGCAAGAGACCCAGTACTTC. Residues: CAWSRAGGWQETQYF.

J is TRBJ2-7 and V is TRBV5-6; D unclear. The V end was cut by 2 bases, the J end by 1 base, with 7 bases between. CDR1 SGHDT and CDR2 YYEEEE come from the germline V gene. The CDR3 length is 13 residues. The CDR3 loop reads CASSFLRSYEQYF. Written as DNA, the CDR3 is TGTGCCAGCAGCTTTTTGAGGTCCTACGAGCAGTACTTC.

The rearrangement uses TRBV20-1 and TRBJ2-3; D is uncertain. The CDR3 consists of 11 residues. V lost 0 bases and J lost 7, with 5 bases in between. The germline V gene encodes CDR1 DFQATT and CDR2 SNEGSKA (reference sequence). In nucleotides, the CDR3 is TGCAGTGCTAGAGATGTCCATACGCAGTATTTT. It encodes CSARDVHTQYF.

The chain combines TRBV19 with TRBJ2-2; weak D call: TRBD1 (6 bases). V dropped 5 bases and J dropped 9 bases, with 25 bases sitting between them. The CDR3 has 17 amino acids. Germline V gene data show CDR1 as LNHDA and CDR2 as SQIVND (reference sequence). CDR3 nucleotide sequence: TGTGCCAGTAGTTCAGGGTTCAGGGGAATGTTGATGCGGGAGCTGTTTTTT. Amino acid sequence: CASSSGFRGMLMRELFF.

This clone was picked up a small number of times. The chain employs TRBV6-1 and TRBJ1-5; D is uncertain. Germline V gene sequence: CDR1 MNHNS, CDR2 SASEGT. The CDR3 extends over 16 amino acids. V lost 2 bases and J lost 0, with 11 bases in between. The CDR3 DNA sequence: TGTGCCAGCAGTGAAAGTTCACCCTATAGCAATCAGCCCCAGCATTTT. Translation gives CASSESSPYSNQPQHF.

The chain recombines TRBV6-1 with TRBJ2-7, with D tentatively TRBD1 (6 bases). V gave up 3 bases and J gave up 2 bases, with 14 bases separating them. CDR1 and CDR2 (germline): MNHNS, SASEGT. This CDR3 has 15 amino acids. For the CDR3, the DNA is TGTGCCAGCAGTGACCCGAACAGGGTAACCTACGAGCAGTACTTC. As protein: CASSDPNRVTYEQYF.

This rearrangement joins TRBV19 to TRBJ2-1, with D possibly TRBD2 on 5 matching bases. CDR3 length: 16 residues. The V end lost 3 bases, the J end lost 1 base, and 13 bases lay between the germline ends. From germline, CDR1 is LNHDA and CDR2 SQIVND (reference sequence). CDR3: CASSMIGGYSYNEQFF. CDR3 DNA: TGTGCCAGTAGTATGATCGGCGGGTATTCCTACAATGAGCAGTTCTTC.

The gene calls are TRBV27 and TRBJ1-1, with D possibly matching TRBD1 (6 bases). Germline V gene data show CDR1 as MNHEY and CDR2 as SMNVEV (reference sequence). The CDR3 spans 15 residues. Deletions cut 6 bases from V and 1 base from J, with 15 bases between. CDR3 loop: CASSPGWGRNTEAFF. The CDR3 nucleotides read TGTGCCAGCAGCCCCGGGTGGGGGCGGAACACTGAAGCTTTCTTT.

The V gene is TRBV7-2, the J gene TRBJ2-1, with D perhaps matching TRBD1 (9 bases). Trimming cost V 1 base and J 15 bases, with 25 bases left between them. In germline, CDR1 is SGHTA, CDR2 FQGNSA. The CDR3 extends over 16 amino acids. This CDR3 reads CASSLGGGTGNLRRFF. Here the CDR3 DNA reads TGTGCCAGCAGCTTAGGCGGGGGGACAGGGAATTTGAGGAGGTTCTTC.

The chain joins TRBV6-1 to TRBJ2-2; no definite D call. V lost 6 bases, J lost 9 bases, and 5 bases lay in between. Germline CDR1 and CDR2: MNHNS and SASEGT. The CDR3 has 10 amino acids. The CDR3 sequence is CASRRWELFF. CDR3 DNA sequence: TGTGCCAGCAGGCGTTGGGAGCTGTTTTTT.

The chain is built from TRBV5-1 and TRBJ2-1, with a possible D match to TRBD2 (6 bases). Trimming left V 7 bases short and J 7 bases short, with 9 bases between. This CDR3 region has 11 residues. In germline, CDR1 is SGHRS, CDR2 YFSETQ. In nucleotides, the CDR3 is TGCGCCAGCGAACGGGGGAATGAGCAGTTCTTC. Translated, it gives CASERGNEQFF.

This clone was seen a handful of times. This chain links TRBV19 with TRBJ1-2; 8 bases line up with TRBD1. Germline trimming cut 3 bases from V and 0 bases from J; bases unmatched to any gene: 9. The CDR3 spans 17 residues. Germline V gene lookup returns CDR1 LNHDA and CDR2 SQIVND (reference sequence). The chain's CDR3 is CASSIRATGGSNYGYTF. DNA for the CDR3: TGTGCCAGTAGTATTCGTGCTACAGGGGGGTCTAACTATGGCTACACCTTC.

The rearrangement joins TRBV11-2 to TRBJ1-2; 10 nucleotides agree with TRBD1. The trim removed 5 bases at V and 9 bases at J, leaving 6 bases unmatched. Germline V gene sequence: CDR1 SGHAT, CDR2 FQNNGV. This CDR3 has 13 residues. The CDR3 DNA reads TGTGCCAGCAGCCAGGGACAGGGGCATCGCTACACCTTC. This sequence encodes CASSQGQGHRYTF.

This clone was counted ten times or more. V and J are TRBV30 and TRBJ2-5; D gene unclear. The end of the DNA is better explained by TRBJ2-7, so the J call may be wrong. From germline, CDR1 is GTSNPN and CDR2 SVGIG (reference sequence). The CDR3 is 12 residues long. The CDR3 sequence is CAWSISRYEQYF. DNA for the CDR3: TGTGCCTGGAGTATCAGTAGGTACGAGCAGTACTTC.

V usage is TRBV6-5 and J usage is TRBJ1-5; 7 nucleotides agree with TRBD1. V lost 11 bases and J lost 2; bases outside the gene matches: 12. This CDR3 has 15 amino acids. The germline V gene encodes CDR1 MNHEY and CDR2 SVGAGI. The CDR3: CAGPEGGIGNQPQHF. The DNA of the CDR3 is TGTGCCGGACCTGAAGGGGGCATAGGCAATCAGCCCCAGCATTTT.

CDR3 DNA sequence: TGTGCCAGCAGTCGGACAGGGAGAACAACTAATGAAAAACTGTTTTTT. Its protein is CASSRTGRTTNEKLFF. This chain connects TRBV28 to TRBJ1-4; 8 nucleotides align to TRBD1. With 5 bases clipped from V and 0 bases from J, the junction kept 5 bases outside the gene matches. The CDR3 has 16 residues. Germline values: CDR1 MDHEN, CDR2 SYDVKM.

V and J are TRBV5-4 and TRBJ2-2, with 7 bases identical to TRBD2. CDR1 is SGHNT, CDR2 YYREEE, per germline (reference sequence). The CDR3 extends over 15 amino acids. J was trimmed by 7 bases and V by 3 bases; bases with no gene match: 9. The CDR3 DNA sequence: TGTGCCAGCAGCTGGGAGGGGATAACGAGCGGGGAGCTGTTTTTT. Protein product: CASSWEGITSGELFF.

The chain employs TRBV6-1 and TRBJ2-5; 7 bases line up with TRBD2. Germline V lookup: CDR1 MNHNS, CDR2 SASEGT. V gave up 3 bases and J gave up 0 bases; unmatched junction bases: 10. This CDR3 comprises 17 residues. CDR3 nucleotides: TGTGCCAGCAGTGATAGTATGGGGACTACTCACCAAGAGACCCAGTACTTC. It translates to CASSDSMGTTHQETQYF.

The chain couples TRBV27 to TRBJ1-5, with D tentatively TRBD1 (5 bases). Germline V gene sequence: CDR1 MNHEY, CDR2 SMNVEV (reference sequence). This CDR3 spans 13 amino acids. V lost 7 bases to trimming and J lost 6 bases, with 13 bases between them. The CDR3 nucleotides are TGTGCCAGCACCAGGGTCTCGGGTCAGCCCCAGCATTTT. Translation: CASTRVSGQPQHF.

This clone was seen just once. This CDR3 is CASSEARLARTSYEQYF. CDR3 in DNA: TGTGCCAGCAGTGAAGCCCGACTAGCGAGAACATCCTACGAGCAGTACTTC. The chain couples TRBV6-1 to TRBJ2-5, with 8 bases lining up with TRBD2. The end of the DNA fits TRBJ2-7 better, so the J call may be wrong. The CDR3 is made up of 17 amino acids. Germline lookup yields CDR1 MNHNS and CDR2 SASEGT.

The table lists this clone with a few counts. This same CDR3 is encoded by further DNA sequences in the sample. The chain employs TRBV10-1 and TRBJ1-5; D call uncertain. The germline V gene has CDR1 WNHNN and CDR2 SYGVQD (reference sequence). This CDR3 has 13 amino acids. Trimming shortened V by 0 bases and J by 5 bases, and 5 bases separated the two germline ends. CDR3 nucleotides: TGCGCCAGCAGTGAGTCCGGGGATCAGCCCCAGCATTTT. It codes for CASSESGDQPQHF.

CDR3 DNA: TGTGCCAGCAGTGAAGCCGTTAATCTTCTCCACTTT. It encodes CASSEAVNLLHF. The rearrangement uses TRBV6-1 and TRBJ1-6; no definite D call. Germline CDR1 MNHNS, CDR2 SASEGT. The CDR3 consists of 12 residues. V gave up 0 bases and J gave up 16 bases, with 10 bases separating them.